These T cell receptor beta chains were read from a single sample in a study of blood T cell repertoires in COVID-19. Assay: immunoSEQ multiplex PCR; the TCRdb copy retains only in-frame clones and omits some. The profile shows roughly 340,000 clones, 80% to 90% of them singletons. The sample consisted of PBMCs or T cells enriched from blood (not recorded which). These receptors all come from a man between 18 and 29 years old who had recovered from COVID-19. Both conserved end residues are part of each CDR3. D genes are given only for firm matches.

TGTGCCAGCAGCCTCCCACAGAACGGGGAGCTGTTTTTT	CASSLPQNGELFF	TRBJ2-2	TRBV27	.
TGTGCCAGCAGTTTATTAGCGAACTCCTACGAGCAGTACTTC	CASSLLANSYEQYF	TRBJ2-7	TRBV27	.
TGTGCCACCAGTGATTTGCGGACAGGGAACTATGGCTACACCTTC	CATSDLRTGNYGYTF	TRBJ1-2	TRBV24-1	TRBD1
TGTGCCAGCAGCTTAGGGACTAGCGCAGATACGCAGTATTTT	CASSLGTSADTQYF	TRBJ2-3	TRBV7-2	TRBD2
TGTGCCAGCATCATACCCCCGGGTACGCAGTATTTT	CASIIPPGTQYF	TRBJ2-3	TRBV12-3/TRBV12-4	.
TGTGCCAGCACCCAAATACAGGGGAACACTGAAGCTTTCTTT	CASTQIQGNTEAFF	TRBJ1-1	TRBV2	.
TGTGCCAGCAGAACCGATAGAGAGGAAGCTTTCTTT	CASRTDREEAFF	TRBJ1-1	TRBV7-9	.
TGTGCCAGCAGCCAAGGACGTATAGCCAATGAGCAGTTCTTC	CASSQGRIANEQFF	TRBJ2-1	TRBV3-1/TRBV3-2	.
TGTGCCAGCAGCGTTAGGATGGAGGGTACGAGCTCCTACAATGAGCAGTTCTTC	CASSVRMEGTSSYNEQFF	TRBJ2-1	TRBV9	.
TGTGCCAGCAGCTCCCCCGGGAGGGCGAACGGGGAGCTGTTTTTT	CASSSPGRANGELFF	TRBJ2-2	TRBV7-3	TRBD2
TGTGCCAGCATCGCGGGCAGGTCTAACTATGGCTACACCTTC	CASIAGRSNYGYTF	TRBJ1-2	TRBV2	.
TGTGCCAGCAAACTTGCAACTAATGAAAAACTGTTTTTT	CASKLATNEKLFF	TRBJ1-4	TRBV6-5	.
TGTGCCAGCAGTTCCTTTCAGGGGATTAATGAAAAACTGTTTTTT	CASSSFQGINEKLFF	TRBJ1-4	TRBV28	.
TGTGCTACGAGCGGGCTAGGAGGCAGGGAGACCCAGTACTTC	CATSGLGGRETQYF	TRBJ2-5	TRBV12-5	.
TGTGCCACCGCTTTAGGGGGTTTTGGAAACACCATATATTTT	CATALGGFGNTIYF	TRBJ1-3	TRBV7-2	.
TGTGCCAGCAGCTTGGTTGAGACACCATACGAGCAGTACTTC	CASSLVETPYEQYF	TRBJ2-7	TRBV5-6	.